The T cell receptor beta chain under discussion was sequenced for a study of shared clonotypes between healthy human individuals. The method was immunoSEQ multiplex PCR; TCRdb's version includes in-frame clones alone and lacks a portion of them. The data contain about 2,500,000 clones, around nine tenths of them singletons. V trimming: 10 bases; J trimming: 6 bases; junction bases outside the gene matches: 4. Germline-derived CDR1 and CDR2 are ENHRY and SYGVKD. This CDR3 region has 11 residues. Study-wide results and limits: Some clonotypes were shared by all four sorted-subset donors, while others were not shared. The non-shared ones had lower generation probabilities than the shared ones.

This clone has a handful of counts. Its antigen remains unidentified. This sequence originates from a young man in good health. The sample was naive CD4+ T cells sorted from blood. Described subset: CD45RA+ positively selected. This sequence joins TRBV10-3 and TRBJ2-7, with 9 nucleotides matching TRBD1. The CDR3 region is CASRTGVEQYF. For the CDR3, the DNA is TGTGCCAGCCGGACAGGGGTCGAGCAGTACTTC.